One T cell receptor beta chain is described in this entry. What it recognizes is unknown. Libraries were prepared by immunoSEQ multiplex PCR; TCRdb keeps only in-frame clonotypes and omits some of them. This sample has some 48,000 clones, with approximately 84% found just once. This record comes from a study of graft-versus-host responses after intestinal transplantation. Study context: All recipients got anti-thymocyte globulin induction, then tacrolimus and steroids for 2 to 4 years.

Trimming stripped 7 bases from V and 4 bases from J, with 10 bases between. The CDR3 runs 12 residues. Per germline, CDR1 LNHDA and CDR2 SQIVND (reference sequence). This TCR came from a human donor who was the organ donor for an intestinal transplant. This sample comprised unstimulated CD4+ T cells sorted from spleen or lymph node cells, obtained before transplant. The rearrangement uses TRBV19 and TRBJ1-2; D gene ambiguous. This CDR3 is CASTEAAYGYTF. CDR3 in DNA: TGTGCCAGTACGGAAGCGGCCTATGGCTACACCTTC. Drawing the rest from reference TRBV19 and TRBJ1-2, the complete variable domain is DGGITQSPKYLFRKEGQNVTLSCEQNLNHDAMYWYRQDPGQGLRLIYYSQIVNDFQKGDIAEGYSVSREKKESFPLTVTSAQKNPTAFYLCASTEAAYGYTFGSGTRLTVV.